The rows below give T cell receptor beta chains drawn from one sample of a study of PD-1 blockade in classical Hodgkin lymphoma. TCRdb's copy holds only in-frame clones and misses some; the assay was immunoSEQ multiplex PCR. In the table there are more than 90,000 clones, about four fifths of which are singletons. Sequenced here: peripheral blood mononuclear cells (PBMCs), sampled before the second cycle of nivolumab. The receptor source for this set is a human donor with classical Hodgkin lymphoma. Both conserved end residues are part of each CDR3. D genes are given only for firm matches. Clone size, where shown, is once, few, many, or a class for clones that have expanded.

d_gene	abundance	j_gene	v_gene	CDR3aa	CDR3nt
-	-	TRBJ1-5	TRBV30	CAWSVVGRPNQPQHF	TGTGCCTGGAGTGTCGTGGGCAGACCCAATCAGCCCCAGCATTTT
-	-	TRBJ2-1	TRBV11-2	CASSLSTGVNEQFF	TGTGCCAGCAGCTTATCAACGGGAGTCAATGAGCAGTTCTTC
-	-	TRBJ1-3	TRBV5-1	CASSFDLGGSGNTIYF	TGCGCCAGCAGCTTCGACCTCGGGGGCTCTGGAAACACCATATATTTT
-	-	TRBJ2-3	TRBV15	CATSGVRGGSTDTQYF	TGTGCCACCAGCGGCGTTCGGGGCGGTAGCACAGATACGCAGTATTTT
-	-	TRBJ2-1	TRBV5-1	CASSPGGRTYNEQFF	TGCGCCAGCAGTCCTGGGGGGCGCACCTACAATGAGCAGTTCTTC
-	-	TRBJ1-5	TRBV7-8	CASSLVAGDQPQHF	TGTGCCAGCAGCTTAGTCGCCGGGGATCAGCCCCAGCATTTT
-	many	TRBJ1-1	TRBV7-9	CASSHTRSIAEAFF	TGTGCCAGCAGCCACACGAGGTCTATCGCTGAAGCTTTCTTT
-	-	TRBJ2-3	TRBV7-5	CVRSEDSGSVSDTQYF	TGTGTCAGAAGCGAGGATAGCGGGAGTGTTTCAGATACGCAGTATTTT
TRBD1	-	TRBJ2-7	TRBV7-2	CASIHREPGQFSYEQYF	TGTGCCAGTATTCACCGGGAACCGGGACAGTTCTCCTACGAGCAGTACTTC
-	once	TRBJ1-2	TRBV6-6	CASRSRVSGGYTF	TGTGCCAGCAGGTCCAGGGTTAGTGGTGGCTACACCTTC
-	-	TRBJ2-2	TRBV4-2	CASSTDPGPRPPGELFF	TGTGCCAGCAGCACCGACCCGGGACCGAGGCCCCCCGGGGAGCTGTTTTTT
TRBD1	-	TRBJ2-1	TRBV5-6	CASSLDRRQGVGNEQFF	TGTGCCAGCAGCCTGGACCGACGACAGGGGGTTGGCAATGAGCAGTTCTTC
TRBD1	-	TRBJ2-7	TRBV11-1	CASSSDRVPYEQYF	TGTGCCAGCAGCTCCGACAGGGTCCCCTACGAGCAGTACTTC
-	-	TRBJ2-1	TRBV12-5	CASGLVLGNNEQFF	TGTGCTAGTGGTTTGGTACTCGGGAACAATGAGCAGTTCTTC
-	few	TRBJ2-7	TRBV7-9	CASSSDGTGEQYF	TGTGCCAGCAGCTCGGACGGGACGGGCGAGCAGTACTTC
TRBD2	-	TRBJ2-1	TRBV28	CASELAGGYNEQFF	TGTGCCAGCGAACTAGCGGGAGGTTACAATGAGCAGTTCTTC
-	-	TRBJ1-1	TRBV27	CASSLFQNTEAFF	TGTGCCAGCAGTTTATTCCAGAACACTGAAGCTTTCTTT
TRBD1	-	TRBJ2-7	TRBV6-5	CASSSGQGTYGQYF	TGTGCCAGCAGTTCTGGACAGGGGACCTACGGGCAGTACTTC
-	once	TRBJ1-2	TRBV6-6	CASSQVNYGYTF	TGTGCCAGCAGCCAAGTGAACTATGGCTACACCTTC
-	-	TRBJ1-4	TRBV7-2	CASRQHATNEKLFF	TGTGCCAGCAGACAGCATGCAACTAATGAAAAACTGTTTTTT
-	-	TRBJ2-2	TRBV10-3	CATRPSTGELFF	TGTGCCACCCGCCCGTCCACCGGGGAGCTGTTTTTT
-	-	TRBJ2-5	TRBV5-1	CASSLSGRYQETQYF	TGCGCCAGCAGCTTGTCAGGGAGGTACCAAGAGACCCAGTACTTC
-	-	TRBJ1-2	TRBV7-9	CASSPLSKGYGYTF	TGTGCCAGCAGCCCATTAAGTAAGGGATATGGCTACACCTTC
-	-	TRBJ1-1	TRBV19	CASSILGQGTEAFF	TGTGCCAGTAGTATACTTGGCCAGGGCACTGAAGCTTTCTTT
TRBD1	-	TRBJ1-2	TRBV7-8	CASSPHGQGEGYTF	TGTGCCAGCAGCCCCCACGGACAGGGTGAGGGCTACACCTTC
-	-	TRBJ2-5	TRBV9	CASSVTGTLGDQYF	TGTGCCAGCAGCGTAACCGGGACCCTCGGTGACCAGTACTTC
-	few	TRBJ2-2	TRBV30	CACSPRGPGELFF	TGTGCCTGTTCCCCCCGGGGGCCCGGGGAGCTGTTTTTT
TRBD2	-	TRBJ2-7	TRBV5-1	CASSLELAGVYEQYF	TGCGCCAGCAGCTTGGAACTAGCGGGAGTCTACGAGCAGTACTTC
-	-	TRBJ2-7	TRBV19	CASSSPGQGEYEQYF	TGTGCCAGTAGCTCCCCGGGGCAGGGAGAATACGAGCAGTACTTC
TRBD1	-	TRBJ1-4	TRBV5-6	CASSLMQGAAGNEKLFF	TGTGCCAGCAGCTTGATGCAGGGGGCGGCGGGTAATGAAAAACTGTTTTTT
-	-	TRBJ2-7	TRBV5-3	CARSLAHGCPYEQYF	TGTGCCAGAAGCTTGGCCCATGGTTGCCCCTACGAGCAGTACTTC